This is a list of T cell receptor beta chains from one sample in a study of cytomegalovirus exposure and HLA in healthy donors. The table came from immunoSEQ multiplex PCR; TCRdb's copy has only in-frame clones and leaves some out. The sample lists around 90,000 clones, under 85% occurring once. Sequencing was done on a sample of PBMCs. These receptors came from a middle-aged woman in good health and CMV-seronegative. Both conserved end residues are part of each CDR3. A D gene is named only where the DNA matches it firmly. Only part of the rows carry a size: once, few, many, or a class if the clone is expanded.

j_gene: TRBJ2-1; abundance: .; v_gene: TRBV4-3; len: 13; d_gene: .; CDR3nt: TGCGCCAGCAGCCAAGATTGGGGGCGGGAGCAGTTCTTC; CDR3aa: CASSQDWGREQFF
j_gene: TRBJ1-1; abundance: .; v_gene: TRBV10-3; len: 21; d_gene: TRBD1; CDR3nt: TGTGCCATCAGTGAGTCGATTGGATTCAGGGGGCGGAAACGGCGGAACACTGAAGCTTTCTTT; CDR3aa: CAISESIGFRGRKRRNTEAFF
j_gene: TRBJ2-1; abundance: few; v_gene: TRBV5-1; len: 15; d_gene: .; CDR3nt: TGCGCCAGCAGCTTCGGCGGAGGGGCCTACAATGAGCAGTTCTTC; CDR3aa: CASSFGGGAYNEQFF
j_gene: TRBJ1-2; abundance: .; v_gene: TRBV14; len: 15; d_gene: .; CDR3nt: TGTGCCAGCAGCTTTGAGACAGCCCCTAACTATGGCTACACCTTC; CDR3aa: CASSFETAPNYGYTF
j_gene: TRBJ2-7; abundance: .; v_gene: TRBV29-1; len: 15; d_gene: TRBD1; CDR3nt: TGCAGCGTTAGTCCCGGGACAGGGGGTATCTACGAGCAGTACTTC; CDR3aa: CSVSPGTGGIYEQYF
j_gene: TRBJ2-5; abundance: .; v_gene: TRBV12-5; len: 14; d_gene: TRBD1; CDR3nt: TGTGCGGTTGCCTTCTGGACAGGCCAAGAGACCCAGTACTTC; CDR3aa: CAVAFWTGQETQYF
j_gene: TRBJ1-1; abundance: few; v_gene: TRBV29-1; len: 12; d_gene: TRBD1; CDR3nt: TGCAGCGGGCACAGGGGGGCCACTGAAGCTTTCTTT; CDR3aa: CSGHRGATEAFF
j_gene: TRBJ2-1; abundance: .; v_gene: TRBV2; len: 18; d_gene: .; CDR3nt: TGTGCCAGCAGGTCCGGGGTCCCCCAGCCCCCCATCTACAATGAGCAGTTCTTC; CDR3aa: CASRSGVPQPPIYNEQFF
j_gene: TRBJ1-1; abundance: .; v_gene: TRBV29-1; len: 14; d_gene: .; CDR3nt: TGCAGCGTTTGTCGACGGGATAGGGACACTGAAGCTTTCTTT; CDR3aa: CSVCRRDRDTEAFF
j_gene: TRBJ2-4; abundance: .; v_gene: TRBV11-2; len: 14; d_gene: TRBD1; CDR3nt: TGTGCCAGTCAGAAACAGGGGAACGGAAACATTCAGTACTTC; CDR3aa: CASQKQGNGNIQYF
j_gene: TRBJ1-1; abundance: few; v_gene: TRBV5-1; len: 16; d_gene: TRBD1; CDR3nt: TGCGCCAGCAGCTTCTCTGGACAGGCACGGAACACTGAAGCTTTCTTT; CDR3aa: CASSFSGQARNTEAFF
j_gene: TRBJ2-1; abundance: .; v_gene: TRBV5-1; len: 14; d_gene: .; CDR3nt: TGCGCCAGCAGCTTGGTTATCTCTCCGAATGAGCAGTTCTTC; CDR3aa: CASSLVISPNEQFF
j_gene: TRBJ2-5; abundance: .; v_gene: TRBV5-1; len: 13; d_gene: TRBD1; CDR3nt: TGCGCCAGCAGCGGGACAGGGTCGCAGACCCAGTACTTC; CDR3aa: CASSGTGSQTQYF
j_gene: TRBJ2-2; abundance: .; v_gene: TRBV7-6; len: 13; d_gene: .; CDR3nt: TGTGCCAGCATGGAAGGGGCAATCGGGGAGCTGTTTTTT; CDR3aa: CASMEGAIGELFF
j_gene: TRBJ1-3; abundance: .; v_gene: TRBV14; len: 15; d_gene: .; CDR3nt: TGTGCCAGCAGCCTCTTCGGAGGGATTGGAAACACCATATATTTT; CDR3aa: CASSLFGGIGNTIYF
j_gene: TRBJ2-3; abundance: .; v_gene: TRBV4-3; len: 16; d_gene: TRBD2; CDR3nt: TGCGCCAGCAGCTCTAGCGGGAGCAGTAGCACAGATACGCAGTATTTT; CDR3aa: CASSSSGSSSTDTQYF
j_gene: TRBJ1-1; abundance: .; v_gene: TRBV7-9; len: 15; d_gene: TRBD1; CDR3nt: TGTGCCAGCAGTCCTCCGGACAGGGTGAACACTGAAGCTTTCTTT; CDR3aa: CASSPPDRVNTEAFF
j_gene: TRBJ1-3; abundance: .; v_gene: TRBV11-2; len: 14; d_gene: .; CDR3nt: TGTGCCAGCAGCTTAGCCATCTCTGGAAACACCATATATTTT; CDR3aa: CASSLAISGNTIYF
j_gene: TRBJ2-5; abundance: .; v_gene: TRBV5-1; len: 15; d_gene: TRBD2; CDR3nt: TGCGCCAGCAGCTTGGCCACTAGCGGCCAAGAGACCCAGTACTTC; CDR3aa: CASSLATSGQETQYF
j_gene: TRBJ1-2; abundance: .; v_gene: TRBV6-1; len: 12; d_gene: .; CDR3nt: TGTGCCAGCAGTGATAGGAGGGGTGGCTACACCTTC; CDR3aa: CASSDRRGGYTF
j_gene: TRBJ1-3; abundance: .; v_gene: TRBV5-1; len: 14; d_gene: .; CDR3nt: TGCGCCAGCAGAGGAGAAGCCCCTGGAAACACCATATATTTT; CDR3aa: CASRGEAPGNTIYF
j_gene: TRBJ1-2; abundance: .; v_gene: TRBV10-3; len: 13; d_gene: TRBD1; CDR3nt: TGTGCCATCAGACCCGACAGGGGCTATGGCTACACCTTC; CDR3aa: CAIRPDRGYGYTF
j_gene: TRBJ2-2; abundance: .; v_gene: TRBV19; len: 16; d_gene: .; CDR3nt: TGTGCCAGTAGTATCAGGGGTGGGCAGAACACCGGGGAGCTGTTTTTT; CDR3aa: CASSIRGGQNTGELFF
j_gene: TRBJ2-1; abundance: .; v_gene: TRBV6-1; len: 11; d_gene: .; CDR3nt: TGTGCCACTAGGGCAGGGAATGAGCAGTTCTTC; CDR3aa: CATRAGNEQFF
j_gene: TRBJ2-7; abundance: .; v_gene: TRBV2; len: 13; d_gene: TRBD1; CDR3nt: TGTGCCAGCAGTCGACAGGGAGTAGGCGAGCAGTACTTC; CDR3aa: CASSRQGVGEQYF
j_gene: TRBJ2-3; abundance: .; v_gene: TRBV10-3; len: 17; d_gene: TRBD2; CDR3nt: TGTGCCATCAGTGAGTCGGGGTTAGCGGGAGCGACAGATACGCAGTATTTT; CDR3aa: CAISESGLAGATDTQYF
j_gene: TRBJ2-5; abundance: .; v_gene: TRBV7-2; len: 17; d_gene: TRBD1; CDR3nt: TGTGCCAGCAGCTTAGATCACAAGACAGGGGGCGGAAGTTTGAAGTACTTC; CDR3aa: CASSLDHKTGGGSLKYF
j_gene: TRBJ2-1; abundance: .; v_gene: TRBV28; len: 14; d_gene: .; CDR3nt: TGTGCCAGCAGTCCCCTGGGCAGTCGGGGGGAGCAGTTCTTC; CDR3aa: CASSPLGSRGEQFF
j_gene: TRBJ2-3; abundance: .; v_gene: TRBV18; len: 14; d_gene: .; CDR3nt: TGTGCCAGCTCACCACCGTCGGTCCCAGATACGCAGTATTTT; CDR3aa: CASSPPSVPDTQYF
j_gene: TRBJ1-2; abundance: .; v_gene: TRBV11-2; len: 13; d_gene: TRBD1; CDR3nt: TGTGCCAGCAGCCCGACAGGGGGCTATGGCTACACCTTC; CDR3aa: CASSPTGGYGYTF
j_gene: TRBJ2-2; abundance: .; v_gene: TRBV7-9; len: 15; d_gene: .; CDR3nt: TGTGCCAGCACCCAGATCGCATCGAACACCGGGGAGCTGTTTTTT; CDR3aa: CASTQIASNTGELFF
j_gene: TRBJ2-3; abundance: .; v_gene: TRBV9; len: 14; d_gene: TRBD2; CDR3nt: TGTGCCAGCAGAAGCGGGAGTCGCCCAGATACGCAGTATTTT; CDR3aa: CASRSGSRPDTQYF
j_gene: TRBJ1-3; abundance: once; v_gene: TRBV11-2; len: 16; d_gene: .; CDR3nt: TGTGCCAGCAGCTTGGCCGGGACATCCTCTGGAAACACCATATATTTT; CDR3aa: CASSLAGTSSGNTIYF
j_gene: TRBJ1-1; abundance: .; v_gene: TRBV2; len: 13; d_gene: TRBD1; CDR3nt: TGTGCCAGCAGGGGGACAGGGAGCACTGAAGCTTTCTTT; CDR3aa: CASRGTGSTEAFF
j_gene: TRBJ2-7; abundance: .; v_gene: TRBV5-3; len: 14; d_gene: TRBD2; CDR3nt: TGTGCCAGAAGCTTGGGGGCGGGAGGTGTTGAGCAGTACTTC; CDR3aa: CARSLGAGGVEQYF
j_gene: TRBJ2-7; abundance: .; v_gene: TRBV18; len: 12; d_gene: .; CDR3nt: TGTGCCAGCTCACCACCAGGGGGCGAGCAGTACTTC; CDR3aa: CASSPPGGEQYF
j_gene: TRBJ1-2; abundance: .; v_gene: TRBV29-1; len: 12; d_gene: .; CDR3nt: TGCAGCTCAACCTCGGACAGTTATGGCTACACCTTC; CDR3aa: CSSTSDSYGYTF
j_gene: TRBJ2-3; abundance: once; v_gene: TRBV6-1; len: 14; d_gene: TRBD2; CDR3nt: TGTGCCAGCAGGCTAGCGGGAGGCCCGGATACGCAGTATTTT; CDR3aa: CASRLAGGPDTQYF
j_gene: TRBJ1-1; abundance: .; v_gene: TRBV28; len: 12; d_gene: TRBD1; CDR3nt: TGTGCCAGCTGCAGGGGGCTCGGTGAAGCTTTCTTT; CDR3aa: CASCRGLGEAFF
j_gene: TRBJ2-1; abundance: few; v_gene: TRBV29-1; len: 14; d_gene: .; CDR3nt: TGCAGCGTTGATGATGCCCCTAGCATCCATGAGCAGTTCTTC; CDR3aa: CSVDDAPSIHEQFF